A selection of T cell receptor beta chains follows, all from one sample in a study of neurological immune-mediated disorders. TCRdb recomputed calls from the 5' RACE reads with MiXCR, one row per CDR3 protein. The repertoire holds roughly 90,000 distinct CDR3 sequences, approximately 4% seen once, with around 3.1% in the top ten. The specimen sequenced was PBMCs. These receptors were obtained from a woman aged 50 to 60 with multiple sclerosis. Both conserved end residues are part of each CDR3. D genes are given only for firm matches. Rows may omit the clone size; those that give it use once, few, many or a size class.

d_call: .; clone_size: .; j_call: TRBJ1-3; v_call: TRBV20-1; cdr3_aa: CSATRQNSGKTIYF
d_call: TRBD2; clone_size: many; j_call: TRBJ2-1; v_call: TRBV5-8; cdr3_aa: CASSRGGAKNEQFF
d_call: TRBD1; clone_size: medium-sized; j_call: TRBJ1-2; v_call: TRBV7-2; cdr3_aa: CASSTSTGSDGYTF
d_call: .; clone_size: many; j_call: TRBJ2-7; v_call: TRBV11-2; cdr3_aa: CASSLDLLGQDIYYEQYF
d_call: TRBD1; clone_size: few; j_call: TRBJ2-1; v_call: TRBV11-2; cdr3_aa: CASSLDGGQGQFF
d_call: .; clone_size: many; j_call: TRBJ1-2; v_call: TRBV7-2; cdr3_aa: CASSRRGATDGYTF
d_call: .; clone_size: .; j_call: TRBJ1-5; v_call: TRBV12-3/TRBV12-4; cdr3_aa: CVSSLTGNQPQNF
d_call: TRBD1; clone_size: many; j_call: TRBJ2-1; v_call: TRBV9; cdr3_aa: CASSAGTGRVTSSYNEQFF
d_call: .; clone_size: .; j_call: TRBJ1-1; v_call: TRBV20-1; cdr3_aa: CSATGKNTEAFF
d_call: .; clone_size: many; j_call: TRBJ1-2; v_call: TRBV10-3; cdr3_aa: CAISESGSLGYTF
d_call: .; clone_size: many; j_call: TRBJ2-1; v_call: TRBV14; cdr3_aa: CASSQDPFSSSNEQFF
d_call: TRBD2; clone_size: many; j_call: TRBJ2-5; v_call: TRBV20-1; cdr3_aa: CSATGTSGDQETQYF
d_call: .; clone_size: many; j_call: TRBJ2-3; v_call: TRBV20-1; cdr3_aa: CSAHDSTDTQYF
d_call: .; clone_size: many; j_call: TRBJ2-2; v_call: TRBV6-5; cdr3_aa: CASTRRAQGYLGTGELFF
d_call: TRBD2; clone_size: many; j_call: TRBJ2-3; v_call: TRBV12-3/TRBV12-4; cdr3_aa: CASSPLAGGTDTQYF
d_call: TRBD1; clone_size: many; j_call: TRBJ2-7; v_call: TRBV6-5; cdr3_aa: CASSDQGVSYEQYF